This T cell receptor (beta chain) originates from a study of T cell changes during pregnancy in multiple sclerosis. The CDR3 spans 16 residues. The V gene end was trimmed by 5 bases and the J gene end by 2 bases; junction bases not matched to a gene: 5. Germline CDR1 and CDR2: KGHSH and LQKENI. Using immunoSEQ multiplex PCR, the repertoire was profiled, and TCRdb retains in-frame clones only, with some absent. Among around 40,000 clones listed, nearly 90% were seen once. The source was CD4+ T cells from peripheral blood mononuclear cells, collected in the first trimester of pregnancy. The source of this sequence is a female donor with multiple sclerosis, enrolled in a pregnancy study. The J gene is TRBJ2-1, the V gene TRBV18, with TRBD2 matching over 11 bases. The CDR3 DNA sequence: TGTGCCAGCTCAAATTCACTAGCGGGAGCCTACAATGAGCAGTTCTTC. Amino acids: CASSNSLAGAYNEQFF.